A selection of T cell receptor beta chains follows, all from one sample in a study of T cells after yellow fever vaccination. TCRdb passed the 5' RACE reads through MiXCR, listing each CDR3 protein once. The table records a few hundred thousand distinct CDR3 sequences, about 8.3% of them present only once. Sequenced here: PBMCs, sampled more than 35 days after the first yellow fever vaccination. All receptors derive from a man between 18 and 29 years old who received the YFV17D yellow fever vaccine. Each CDR3 is given with its conserved first and last residue. D genes are given only for firm matches. Some rows have no size entry. The others give once, few or many, or a class for an expanded clone.

many	TRBV18	NA	TRBJ2-7	CASSLLGGGTSYEQYF	TGTGCCAGCTCACTCCTTGGCGGGGGCACCTCCTACGAGCAGTACTTC
NA	TRBV5-5	TRBD1	TRBJ1-3	CASSYNRGRNTIYF	TGTGCCAGCAGCTACAACAGGGGACGAAACACCATATATTTT
NA	TRBV5-1	NA	TRBJ2-3	CASSLEGGRDTQYF	TGCGCCAGCAGCTTGGAGGGGGGGCGAGATACGCAGTATTTT
NA	TRBV4-3	NA	TRBJ1-5	CASSVGPYDGSNQPQHF	TGCGCCAGCAGCGTTGGGCCCTACGACGGGAGCAATCAGCCCCAGCATTTT
NA	TRBV6-1	NA	TRBJ2-3	CASLGSARYSSDTQYF	TGTGCCAGCCTCGGGTCGGCTAGGTACTCCTCAGATACGCAGTATTTT
NA	TRBV4-1	TRBD1	TRBJ1-5	CASRETGTAFNQPQHF	TGCGCCAGCAGAGAAACCGGGACAGCTTTCAATCAGCCCCAGCATTTT
NA	TRBV28	NA	TRBJ2-1	CASSPNRAYNEQFF	TGTGCCAGCAGTCCGAACAGAGCCTACAATGAGCAGTTCTTC
many	TRBV4-2	NA	TRBJ2-7	CASSQETYGYYEQYF	TGTGCCAGCAGCCAAGAGACATACGGTTACTACGAGCAGTACTTC
few	TRBV29-1	TRBD1	TRBJ2-1	CSVESGGAGNEQFF	TGCAGCGTTGAGTCAGGGGGCGCGGGGAATGAGCAGTTCTTC
many	TRBV20-1	NA	TRBJ2-7	CSARVPGVAREQYF	TGCAGTGCTAGGGTTCCCGGTGTGGCCCGCGAGCAGTACTTC
NA	TRBV6-5	TRBD2	TRBJ2-3	CASSYSSTASGGANTQYF	TGTGCCAGCAGTTACTCGTCTACGGCTAGCGGGGGGGCTAATACGCAGTATTTT
NA	TRBV5-1	TRBD1	TRBJ1-6	CASRQGVTSPLHF	TGCGCCAGCCGACAGGGGGTTACTTCACCCCTCCACTTT